The clone carrying this T cell receptor beta chain has more than one count but fewer than ten. This entry is derived from a study of spatial heterogeneity in lung cancer. After removal of 9 bases from V and 5 bases from J, the junction contained 18 bases not matched to a gene. This CDR3 has 16 residues. Each CDR3 protein is one row after TCRdb ran MiXCR on the 5' RACE reads. The sample contains over 70,000 distinct CDR3 sequences, over 7% of which appear only once. Sample time point: blood at routine non-recurrence follow-up after resection. Whole RNA obtained from tumor, nontumor lung or frozen PBMC underwent sequencing without sorting.

This TCR was recovered from a female donor with early-stage non-small cell lung cancer. J is TRBJ2-5 and V is TRBV12-3 or TRBV12-4; 7 nucleotides agree with TRBD1. The sample in question was PBMCs, obtained at follow-up. CDR3 sequence reads: CARPFGDSLGPETQYF. The CDR3 coding sequence is TGTGCCAGGCCCTTCGGGGACAGCCTGGGGCCTGAGACCCAGTACTTC.